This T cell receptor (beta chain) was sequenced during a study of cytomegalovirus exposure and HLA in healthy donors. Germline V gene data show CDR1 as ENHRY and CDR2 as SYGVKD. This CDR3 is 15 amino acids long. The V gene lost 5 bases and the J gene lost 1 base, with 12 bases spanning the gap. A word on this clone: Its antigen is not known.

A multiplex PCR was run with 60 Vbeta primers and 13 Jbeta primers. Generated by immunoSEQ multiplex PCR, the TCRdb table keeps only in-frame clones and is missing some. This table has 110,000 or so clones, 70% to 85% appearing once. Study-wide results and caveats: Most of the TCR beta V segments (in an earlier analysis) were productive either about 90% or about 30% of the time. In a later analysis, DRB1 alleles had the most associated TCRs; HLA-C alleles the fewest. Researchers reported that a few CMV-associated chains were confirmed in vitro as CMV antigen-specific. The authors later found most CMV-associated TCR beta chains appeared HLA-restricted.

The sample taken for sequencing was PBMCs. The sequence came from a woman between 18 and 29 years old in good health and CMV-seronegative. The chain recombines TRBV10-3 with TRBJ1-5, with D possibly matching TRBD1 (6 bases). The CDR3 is CAISIQGPSNQPQHF. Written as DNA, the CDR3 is TGTGCCATCAGTATACAGGGCCCAAGCAATCAGCCCCAGCATTTT.